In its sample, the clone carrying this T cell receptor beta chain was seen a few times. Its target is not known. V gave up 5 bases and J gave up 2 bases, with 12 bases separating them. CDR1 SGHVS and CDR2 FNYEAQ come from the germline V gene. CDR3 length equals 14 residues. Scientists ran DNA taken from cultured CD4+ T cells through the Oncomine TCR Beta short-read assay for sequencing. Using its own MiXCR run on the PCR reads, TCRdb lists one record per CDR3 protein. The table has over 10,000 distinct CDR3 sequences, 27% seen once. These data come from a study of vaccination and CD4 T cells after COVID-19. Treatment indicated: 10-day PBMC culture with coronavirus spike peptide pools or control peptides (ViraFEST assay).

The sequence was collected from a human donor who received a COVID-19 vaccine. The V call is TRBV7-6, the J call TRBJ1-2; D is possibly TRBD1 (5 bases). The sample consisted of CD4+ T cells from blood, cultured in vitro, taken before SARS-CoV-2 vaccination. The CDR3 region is CASSRGPINYGYTF. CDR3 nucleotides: TGTGCCAGCAGCCGGGGACCGATAAACTATGGCTACACCTTC.